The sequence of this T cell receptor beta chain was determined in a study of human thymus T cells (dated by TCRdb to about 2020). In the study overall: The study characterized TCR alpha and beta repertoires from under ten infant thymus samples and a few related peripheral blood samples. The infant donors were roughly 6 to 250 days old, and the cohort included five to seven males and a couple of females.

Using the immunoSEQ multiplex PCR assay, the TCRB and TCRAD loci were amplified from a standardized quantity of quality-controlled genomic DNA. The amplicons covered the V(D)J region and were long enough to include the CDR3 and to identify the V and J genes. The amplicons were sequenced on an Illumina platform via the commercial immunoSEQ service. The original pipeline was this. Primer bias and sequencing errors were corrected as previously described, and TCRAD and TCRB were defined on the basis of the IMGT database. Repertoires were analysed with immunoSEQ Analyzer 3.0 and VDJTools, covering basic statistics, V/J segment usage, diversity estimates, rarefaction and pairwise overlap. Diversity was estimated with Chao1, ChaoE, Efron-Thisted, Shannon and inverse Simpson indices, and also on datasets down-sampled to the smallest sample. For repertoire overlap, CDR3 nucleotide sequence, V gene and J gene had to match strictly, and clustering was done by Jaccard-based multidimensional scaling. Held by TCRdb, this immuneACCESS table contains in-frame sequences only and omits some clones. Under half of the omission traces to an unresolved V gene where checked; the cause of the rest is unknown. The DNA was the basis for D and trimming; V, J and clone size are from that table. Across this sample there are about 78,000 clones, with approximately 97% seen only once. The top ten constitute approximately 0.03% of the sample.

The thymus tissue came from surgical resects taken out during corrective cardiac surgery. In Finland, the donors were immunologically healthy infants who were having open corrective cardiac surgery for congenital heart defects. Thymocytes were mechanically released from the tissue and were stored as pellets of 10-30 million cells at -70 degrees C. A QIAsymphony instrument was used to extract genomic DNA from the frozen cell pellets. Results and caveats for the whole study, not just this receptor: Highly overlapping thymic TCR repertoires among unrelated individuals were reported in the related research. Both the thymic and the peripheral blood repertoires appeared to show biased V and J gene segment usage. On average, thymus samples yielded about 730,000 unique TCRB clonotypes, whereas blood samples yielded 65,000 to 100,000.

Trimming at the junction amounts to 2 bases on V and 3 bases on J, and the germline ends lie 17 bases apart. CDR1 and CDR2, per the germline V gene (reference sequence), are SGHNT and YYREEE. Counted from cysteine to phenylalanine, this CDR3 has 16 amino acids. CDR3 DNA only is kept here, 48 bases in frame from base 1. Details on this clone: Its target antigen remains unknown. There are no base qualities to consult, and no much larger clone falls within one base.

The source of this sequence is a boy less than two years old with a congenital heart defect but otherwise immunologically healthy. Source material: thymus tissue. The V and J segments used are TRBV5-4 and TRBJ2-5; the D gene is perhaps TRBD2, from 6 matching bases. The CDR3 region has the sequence CASSFVGGTWEETQYF. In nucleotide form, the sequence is TGTGCCAGCAGCTTCGTGGGGGGTACATGGGAAGAGACCCAGTACTTC.